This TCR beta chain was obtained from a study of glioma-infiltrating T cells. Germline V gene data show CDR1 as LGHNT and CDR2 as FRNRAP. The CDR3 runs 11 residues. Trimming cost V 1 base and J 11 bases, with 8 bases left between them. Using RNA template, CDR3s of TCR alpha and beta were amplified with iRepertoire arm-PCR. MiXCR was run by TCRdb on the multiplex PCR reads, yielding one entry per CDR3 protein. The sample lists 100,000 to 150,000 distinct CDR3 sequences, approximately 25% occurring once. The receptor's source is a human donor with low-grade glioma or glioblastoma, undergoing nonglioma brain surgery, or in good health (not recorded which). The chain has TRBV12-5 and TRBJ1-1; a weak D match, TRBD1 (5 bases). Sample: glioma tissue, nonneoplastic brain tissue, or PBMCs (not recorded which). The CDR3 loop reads CASGLGGDAFF. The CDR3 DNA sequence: TGTGCTAGTGGTTTGGGGGGGGACGCTTTCTTT. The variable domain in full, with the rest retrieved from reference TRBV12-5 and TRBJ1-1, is DARVTQTPRHKVTEMGQEVTMRCQPILGHNTVFWYRQTMMQGLELLAYFRNRAPLDDSGMPKDRFSAEMPDATLATLKIQPSEPRDSAVYFCASGLGGDAFFGQGTRLTVV.